The clone carrying this T cell receptor (beta chain) came up a few times. The target antigen is unknown. The authors sorted CD4+ naive, central memory, regulatory and stem cell-like memory cells via CD45RO/CCR7/CD25/CD127/CD95/CD27. This sample was taken from a study of beta chain features in type 1 diabetes. General study results and limits: TCRB CDR3s were moderately but significantly shorter in Type 1 diabetes patients in all four CD4+ subsets.

Sequencing targeted expressed TCRB transcripts, as all isolated RNA had been reverse transcribed. The assay was immunoSEQ multiplex PCR, and TCRdb's table has in-frame clones only and misses some. The table lists some 700,000 clones, around an eighth of them singletons. Trimming stripped 2 bases from V and 5 bases from J, with 13 bases between. The germline gives CDR1 KGHSH, CDR2 LQKENI. CDR3 size: 16 residues. Sequenced sample: naive CD4+ T cells from blood. V usage is TRBV18 and J usage is TRBJ1-6; D uncertain. This sequence originates from a man aged 18 to 29 with type 1 diabetes. CDR3 in amino acids: CASSPSGVFDNSPLHF. Written as DNA, the CDR3 is TGTGCCAGCTCACCATCGGGTGTTTTCGATAATTCACCCCTCCACTTT. The full variable domain, rest sourced from reference TRBV18 and TRBJ1-6, is NAGVMQNPRHLVRRRGQEARLRCSPMKGHSHVYWYRQLPEEGLKFMVYLQKENIIDESGMPKERFSAEFPKEGPSILRIQQVVRGDSAAYFCASSPSGVFDNSPLHFGNGTRLTVT.